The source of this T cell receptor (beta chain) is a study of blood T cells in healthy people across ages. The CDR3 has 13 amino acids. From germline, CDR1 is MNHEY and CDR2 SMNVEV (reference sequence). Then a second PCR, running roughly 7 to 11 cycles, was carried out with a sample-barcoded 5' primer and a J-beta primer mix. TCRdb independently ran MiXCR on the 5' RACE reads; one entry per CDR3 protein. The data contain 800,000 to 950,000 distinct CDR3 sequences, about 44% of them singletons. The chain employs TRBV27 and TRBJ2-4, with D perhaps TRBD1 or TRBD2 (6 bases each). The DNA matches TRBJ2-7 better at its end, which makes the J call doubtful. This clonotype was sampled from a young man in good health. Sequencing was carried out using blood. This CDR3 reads CASSTWRGYEQYF. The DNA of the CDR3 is TGTGCCAGCAGTACTTGGAGGGGGTACGAGCAGTACTTC.